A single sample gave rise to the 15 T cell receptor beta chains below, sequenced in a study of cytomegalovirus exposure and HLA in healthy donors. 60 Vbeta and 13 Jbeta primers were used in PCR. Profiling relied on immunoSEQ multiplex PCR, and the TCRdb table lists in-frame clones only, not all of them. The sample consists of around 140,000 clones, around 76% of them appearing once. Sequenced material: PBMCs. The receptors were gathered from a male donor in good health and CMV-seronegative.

The CDR3 sequence is CASSYSTGQVENEQFF. CDR3 bases: TGTGCCAGCAGTTACTCGACAGGGCAGGTTGAGAATGAGCAGTTCTTC. This chain links TRBV6-5 with TRBJ2-1, with TRBD1 matching 7 bases. The CDR3 covers 16 residues. Germline V gene lookup returns CDR1 MNHEY and CDR2 SVGAGI. The junction had 9 bases not matched to a gene; V was cut back by 0 bases and J by 7 bases.

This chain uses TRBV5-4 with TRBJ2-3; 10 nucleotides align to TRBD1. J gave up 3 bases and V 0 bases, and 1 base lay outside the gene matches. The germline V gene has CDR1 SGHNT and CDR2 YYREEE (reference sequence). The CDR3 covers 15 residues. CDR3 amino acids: CASSLVGQGTDTQYF. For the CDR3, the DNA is TGTGCCAGCAGCTTGGTGGGACAGGGGACAGATACGCAGTATTTT.

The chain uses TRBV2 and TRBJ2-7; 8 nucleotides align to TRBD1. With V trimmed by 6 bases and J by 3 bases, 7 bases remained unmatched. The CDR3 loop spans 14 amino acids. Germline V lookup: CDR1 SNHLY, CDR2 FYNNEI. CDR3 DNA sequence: TGTGCCAGCAGCCGTACAGGGGGGATCTACGAGCAGTACTTC. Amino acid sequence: CASSRTGGIYEQYF.

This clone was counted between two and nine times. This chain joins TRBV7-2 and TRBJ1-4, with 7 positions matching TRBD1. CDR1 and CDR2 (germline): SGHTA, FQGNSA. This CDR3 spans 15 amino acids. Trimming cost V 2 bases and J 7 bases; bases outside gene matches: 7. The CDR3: CASSLFAQGIEKLFF. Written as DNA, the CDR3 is TGTGCCAGCAGCTTATTTGCACAGGGGATTGAAAAACTGTTTTTT.

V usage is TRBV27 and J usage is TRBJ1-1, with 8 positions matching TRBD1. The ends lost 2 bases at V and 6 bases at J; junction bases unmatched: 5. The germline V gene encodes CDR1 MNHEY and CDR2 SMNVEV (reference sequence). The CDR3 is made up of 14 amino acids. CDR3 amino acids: CASSLNRGKAEAFF. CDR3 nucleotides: TGTGCCAGCAGTTTAAACAGGGGGAAGGCTGAAGCTTTCTTT.

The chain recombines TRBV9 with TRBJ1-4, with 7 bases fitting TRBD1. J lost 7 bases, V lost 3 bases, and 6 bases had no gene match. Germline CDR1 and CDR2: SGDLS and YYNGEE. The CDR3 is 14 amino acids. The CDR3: CASSARQGGEKLFF. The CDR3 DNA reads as TGTGCCAGCAGCGCCCGACAGGGAGGTGAAAAACTGTTTTTT.

The CDR3 reads CASSARLFYEQYF. The CDR3 DNA reads as TGTGCCAGTAGTGCACGACTGTTCTACGAGCAGTACTTC. The chain is built from TRBV19 and TRBJ2-7; no clear D. The length of the CDR3 is 13 residues. Germline V gives CDR1 LNHDA, CDR2 SQIVND (reference sequence). Trimming shortened V by 5 bases and J by 3 bases, and 11 bases separated the two germline ends.

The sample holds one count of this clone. This chain's CDR3 is CASSVGYRGRNTEAFF. As DNA, the CDR3 is TGTGCCAGCAGCGTAGGATACAGGGGGCGAAACACTGAAGCTTTCTTT. V gene TRBV7-6 combines with J gene TRBJ1-1; TRBD1 matches 9 bases. The V gene end was trimmed by 5 bases and the J gene end by 2 bases; junction bases not matched to a gene: 9. Germline V gene data show CDR1 as SGHVS and CDR2 as FNYEAQ. The CDR3 runs to 16 residues.

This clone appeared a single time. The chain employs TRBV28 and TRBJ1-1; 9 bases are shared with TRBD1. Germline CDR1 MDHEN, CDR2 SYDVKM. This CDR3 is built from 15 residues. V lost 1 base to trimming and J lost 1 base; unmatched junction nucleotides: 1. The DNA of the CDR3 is TGTGCCAGCAGTTTATTGACAGGGGGGAACACTGAAGCTTTCTTT. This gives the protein CASSLLTGGNTEAFF.

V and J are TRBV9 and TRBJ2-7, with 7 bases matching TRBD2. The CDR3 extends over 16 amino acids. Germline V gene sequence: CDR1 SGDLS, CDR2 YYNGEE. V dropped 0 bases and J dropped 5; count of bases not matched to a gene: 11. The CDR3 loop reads CASSVASTSIGNEQYF. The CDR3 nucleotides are TGTGCCAGCAGCGTAGCCTCGACTAGCATCGGGAACGAGCAGTACTTC.

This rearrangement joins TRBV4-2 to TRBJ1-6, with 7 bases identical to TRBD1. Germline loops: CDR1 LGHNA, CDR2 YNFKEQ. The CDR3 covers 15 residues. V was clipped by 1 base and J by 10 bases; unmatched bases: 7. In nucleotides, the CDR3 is TGTGCCAGCAGCCAAGGTGGGACAGAAGGCTCACCCCTCCACTTT. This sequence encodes CASSQGGTEGSPLHF.

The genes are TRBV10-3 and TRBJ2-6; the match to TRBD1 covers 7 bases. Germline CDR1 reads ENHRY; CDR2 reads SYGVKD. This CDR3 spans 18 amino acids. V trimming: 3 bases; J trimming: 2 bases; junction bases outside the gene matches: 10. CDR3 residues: CAISDPTGQLTGANVLTF. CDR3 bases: TGTGCCATCAGTGATCCGACGGGACAGCTCACTGGGGCCAACGTCCTGACTTTC.

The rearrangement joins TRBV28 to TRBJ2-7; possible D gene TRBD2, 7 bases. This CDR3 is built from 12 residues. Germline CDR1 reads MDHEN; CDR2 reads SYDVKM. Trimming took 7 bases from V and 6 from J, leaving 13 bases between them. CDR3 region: CASTLGGGEQYF. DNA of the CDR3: TGTGCCAGCACCCTAGGGGGGGGCGAGCAGTACTTC.

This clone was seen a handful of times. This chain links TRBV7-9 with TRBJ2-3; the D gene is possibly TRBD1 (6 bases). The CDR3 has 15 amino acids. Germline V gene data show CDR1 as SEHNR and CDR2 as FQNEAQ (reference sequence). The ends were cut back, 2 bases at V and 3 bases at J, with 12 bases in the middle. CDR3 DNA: TGTGCCAGCAGCTTAACAAGGGGGAGTACAGATACGCAGTATTTT. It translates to CASSLTRGSTDTQYF.

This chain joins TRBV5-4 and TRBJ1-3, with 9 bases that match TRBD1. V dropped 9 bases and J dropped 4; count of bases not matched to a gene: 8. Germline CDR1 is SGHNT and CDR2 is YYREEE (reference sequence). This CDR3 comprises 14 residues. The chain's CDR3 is CATSDRGTGNTIYF. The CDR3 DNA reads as TGTGCCACCTCCGACAGGGGGACAGGAAACACCATATATTTT.